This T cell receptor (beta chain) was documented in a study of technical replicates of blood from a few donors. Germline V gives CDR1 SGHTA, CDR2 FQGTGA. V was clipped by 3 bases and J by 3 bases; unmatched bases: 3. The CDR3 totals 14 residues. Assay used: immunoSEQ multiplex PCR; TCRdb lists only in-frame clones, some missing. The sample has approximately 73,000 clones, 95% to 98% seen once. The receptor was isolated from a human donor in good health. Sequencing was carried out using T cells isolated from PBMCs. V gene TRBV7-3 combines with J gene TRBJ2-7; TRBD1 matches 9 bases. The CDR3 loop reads CASSLDRGDYEQYF. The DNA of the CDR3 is TGTGCCAGCAGCTTGGACAGGGGAGACTACGAGCAGTACTTC.